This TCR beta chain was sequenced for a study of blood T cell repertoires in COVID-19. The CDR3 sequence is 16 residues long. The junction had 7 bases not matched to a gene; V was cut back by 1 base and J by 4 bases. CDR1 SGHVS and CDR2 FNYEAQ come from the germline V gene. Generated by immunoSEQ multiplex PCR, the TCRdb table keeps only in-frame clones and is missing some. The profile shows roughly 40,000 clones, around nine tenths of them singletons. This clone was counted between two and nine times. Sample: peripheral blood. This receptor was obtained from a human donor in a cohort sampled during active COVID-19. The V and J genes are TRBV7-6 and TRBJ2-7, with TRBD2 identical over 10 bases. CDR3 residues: CASSLGVSGGLYEQYF. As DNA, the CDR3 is TGTGCCAGCAGCTTAGGTGTTAGCGGGGGGCTGTACGAGCAGTACTTC.